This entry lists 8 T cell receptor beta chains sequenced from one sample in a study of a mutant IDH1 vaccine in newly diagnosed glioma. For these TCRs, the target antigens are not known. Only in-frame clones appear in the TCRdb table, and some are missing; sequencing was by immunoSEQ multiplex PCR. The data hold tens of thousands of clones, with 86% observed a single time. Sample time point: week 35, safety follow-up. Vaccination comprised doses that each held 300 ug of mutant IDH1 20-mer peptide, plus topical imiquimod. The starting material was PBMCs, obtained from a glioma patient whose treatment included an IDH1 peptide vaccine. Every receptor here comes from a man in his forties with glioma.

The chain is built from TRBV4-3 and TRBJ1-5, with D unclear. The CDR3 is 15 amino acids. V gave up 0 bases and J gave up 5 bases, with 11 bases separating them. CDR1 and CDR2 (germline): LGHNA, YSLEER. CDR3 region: CASSQDRRKDQPQHF. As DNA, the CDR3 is TGCGCCAGCAGCCAAGATCGGCGGAAGGATCAGCCCCAGCATTTT.

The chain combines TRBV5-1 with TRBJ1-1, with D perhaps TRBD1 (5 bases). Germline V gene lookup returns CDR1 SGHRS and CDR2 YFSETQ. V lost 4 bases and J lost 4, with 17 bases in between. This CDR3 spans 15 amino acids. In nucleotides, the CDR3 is TGCGCCAGCAGCAGAGCCCGGGCTGGGGGCACTGAAGCTTTCTTT. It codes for CASSRARAGGTEAFF.

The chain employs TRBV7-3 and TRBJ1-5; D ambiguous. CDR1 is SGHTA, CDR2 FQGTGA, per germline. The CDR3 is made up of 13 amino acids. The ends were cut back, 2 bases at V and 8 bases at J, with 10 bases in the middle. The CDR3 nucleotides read TGTGCCAGCAGCTTAGTCAGGACTGAGCCCCAGCATTTT. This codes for CASSLVRTEPQHF.

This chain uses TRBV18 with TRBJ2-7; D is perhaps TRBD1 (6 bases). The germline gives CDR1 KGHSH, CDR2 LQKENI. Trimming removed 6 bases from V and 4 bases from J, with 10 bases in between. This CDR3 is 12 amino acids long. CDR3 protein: CASSRTAYEQYF. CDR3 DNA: TGTGCCAGCTCCCGGACAGCTTACGAGCAGTACTTC. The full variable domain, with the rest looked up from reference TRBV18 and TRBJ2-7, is NAGVMQNPRHLVRRRGQEARLRCSPMKGHSHVYWYRQLPEEGLKFMVYLQKENIIDESGMPKERFSAEFPKEGPSILRIQQVVRGDSAAYFCASSRTAYEQYFGPGTRLTVT.

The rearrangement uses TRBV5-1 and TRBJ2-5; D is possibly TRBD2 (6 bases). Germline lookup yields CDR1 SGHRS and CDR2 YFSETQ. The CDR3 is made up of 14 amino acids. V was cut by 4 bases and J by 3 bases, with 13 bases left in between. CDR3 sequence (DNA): TGCGCCAGCAGCCTCGGCGGCGGGAAAGAGACCCAGTACTTC. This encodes CASSLGGGKETQYF.

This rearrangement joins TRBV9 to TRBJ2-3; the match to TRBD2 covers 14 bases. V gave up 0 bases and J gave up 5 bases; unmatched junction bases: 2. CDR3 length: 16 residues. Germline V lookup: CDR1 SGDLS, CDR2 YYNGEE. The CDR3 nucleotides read TGTGCCAGCAGCGTAGGACTAGCGGGAGGGCGAGATACGCAGTATTTT. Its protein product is CASSVGLAGGRDTQYF. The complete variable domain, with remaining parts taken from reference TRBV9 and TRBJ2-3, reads DSGVTQTPKHLITATGQRVTLRCSPRSGDLSVYWYQQSLDQGLQFLIQYYNGEERAKGNILERFSAQQFPDLHSELNLSSLELGDSALYFCASSVGLAGGRDTQYFGPGTRLTVL.

This CDR3 reads CATSRLTGGSSSYEQYF. CDR3 sequence (DNA): TGTGCCACCAGCCGACTAACCGGAGGATCCAGCTCCTACGAGCAGTACTTC. The V and J genes are TRBV15 and TRBJ2-7, with D perhaps TRBD2 (5 bases). Germline CDR1 is LNHNV and CDR2 is YYDKDF (reference sequence). The V and J ends lost 5 bases and 0 bases respectively, with 20 bases between them. The length of the CDR3 is 17 residues.

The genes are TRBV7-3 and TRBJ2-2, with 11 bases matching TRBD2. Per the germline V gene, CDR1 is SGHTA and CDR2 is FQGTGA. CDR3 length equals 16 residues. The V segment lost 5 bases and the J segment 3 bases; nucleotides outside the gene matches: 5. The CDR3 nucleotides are TGTGCCAGCAGCAAGGGGACTAGCGGATACACCGGGGAGCTGTTTTTT. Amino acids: CASSKGTSGYTGELFF. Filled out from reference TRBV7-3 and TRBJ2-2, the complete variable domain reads GAGVSQTPSNKVTEKGKYVELRCDPISGHTALYWYRQSLGQGPEFLIYFQGTGAADDSGLPNDRFFAVRPEGSVSTLKIQRTERGDSAVYLCASSKGTSGYTGELFFGEGSRLTVL.